These 7 T cell receptor beta chains were all obtained from the same sample, sequenced in a study of STAT5B mutations in CD4+ large granular lymphocyte leukemia (dated by TCRdb to 2022 to 2024). To prepare the library, the immunoSEQ multiplex PCR assay was applied. TCRdb holds this immuneACCESS table with in-frame rearrangements only. Some clones are missing; in checked studies, unresolved V genes explain under half, and the rest has no known cause. In this sample the table shows about 30,000 clones, less than 80% of which occur a single time. The ten top clones hold more than 1% of the sample. Sequencing used CD4+ T cells from blood buffy coats. Source of these receptors: a human donor in good health.

V is TRBV5-1 and J is TRBJ1-1; 10 bases fit TRBD1. The CDR3 runs 16 residues. Germline CDR1 and CDR2: SGHRS and YFSETQ. Trimming cost V 3 bases and J 4 bases; bases outside gene matches: 9. CDR3 DNA: TGCGCCAGCAGCTCCGGACAGGGGGGCTTCGGCACTGAAGCTTTCTTT. Translated, it gives CASSSGQGGFGTEAFF.

The gene calls are TRBV19 and TRBJ1-5; D is uncertain. This CDR3 is built from 13 residues. Germline V gene lookup returns CDR1 LNHDA and CDR2 SQIVND (reference sequence). V lost 5 bases and J lost 5, with 10 bases in between. The CDR3 DNA sequence: TGTGCCAGTAGTCCGAACAATCATCAGCCCCAGCATTTT. Encoded protein: CASSPNNHQPQHF.

V gene TRBV7-9 combines with J gene TRBJ1-2; D perhaps matches TRBD1 (6 bases). This CDR3 comprises 12 residues. Germline lookup yields CDR1 SEHNR and CDR2 FQNEAQ (reference sequence). V was pared by 5 bases and J by 12 bases, with 16 bases between. CDR3 protein: CASSLDSGVNTF. The CDR3 nucleotides read TGTGCCAGCAGCCTGGACAGCGGTGTCAACACCTTC. Supplemented by reference TRBV7-9 and TRBJ1-2, the full variable domain reads DTGVSQNPRHKITKRGQNVTFRCDPISEHNRLYWYRQTLGQGPEFLTYFQNEAQLEKSRLLSDRFSAERPKGSFSTLEIQRTEQGDSAMYLCASSLDSGVNTFGSGTRLTVV.

The V and J genes are TRBV11-2 and TRBJ1-1; 8 nucleotides agree with TRBD1. The CDR3 contains 13 residues. Germline CDR1 is SGHAT and CDR2 is FQNNGV. The V segment lost 6 bases and the J segment 5 bases; nucleotides outside the gene matches: 5. The CDR3 DNA reads TGTGCCAGCAGTCCAGACAGGGGAACTGAAGCTTTCTTT. Protein sequence: CASSPDRGTEAFF.

The chain links TRBV7-2 to TRBJ2-1, with 9 bases that match TRBD2. From germline, CDR1 is SGHTA and CDR2 FQGNSA. The CDR3 has 18 amino acids. J gave up 1 base and V 2 bases, and 9 bases lay outside the gene matches. CDR3 amino acids: CASSLSAGGPLSYNEQFF. CDR3 bases: TGTGCCAGCAGCTTATCGGCGGGAGGGCCATTATCCTACAATGAGCAGTTCTTC.

The chain joins TRBV5-1 to TRBJ2-1; 12 bases line up with TRBD2. The CDR3 consists of 15 residues. The germline V gene encodes CDR1 SGHRS and CDR2 YFSETQ. The junction had 8 bases not matched to a gene; V was cut back by 5 bases and J by 8 bases. CDR3 sequence: CASSLAGGPIDEQFF. The CDR3 coding sequence is TGCGCCAGCAGTCTAGCGGGAGGGCCAATCGATGAGCAGTTCTTC.

The chain has TRBV19 and TRBJ1-2; the match to TRBD1 covers 8 bases. Germline trimming cut 5 bases from V and 3 bases from J; bases unmatched to any gene: 11. The CDR3 has 16 residues. The germline V gene has CDR1 LNHDA and CDR2 SQIVND (reference sequence). The DNA of the CDR3 is TGTGCCAGTAGTGAGACAGGGGTAGCGGGCCACTATGGCTACACCTTC. Translating gives CASSETGVAGHYGYTF.